These 16 T cell receptor beta chains were sequenced from one sample in a study of T cells in localized non-small cell lung cancer (dated by TCRdb to about 2020). Library generation was performed with the immunoSEQ multiplex PCR assay. Drawn from immuneACCESS, this table holds only the in-frame rearrangements with V and J called that TCRdb kept. Clones are partly lost; checked studies trace under half to an unresolved V gene and leave the rest unexplained. The sample table holds about 91,000 clones, of which approximately 88% were seen once. The ten most abundant clones make up around 16% of the sample. The sequencing used peripheral blood, collected before any cancer treatment. The receptors shown here come from a man aged 35 to 69 with stage I squamous cell lung carcinoma.

V is TRBV11-3 and J is TRBJ2-3, with TRBD2 matching 9 bases. The CDR3 is 15 amino acids. Germline lookup yields CDR1 SGHNT and CDR2 YENEEA. Trimming at V came to 1 base and at J to 4 bases, leaving 3 bases not matched to a gene. The CDR3 DNA reads TGTGCCAGCAGCTTAGGCGGGGGGGCCCCAGATACGCAGTATTTT. Translating gives CASSLGGGAPDTQYF.

This chain joins TRBV21-1 and TRBJ1-2. TRBV21-1 is deemed a pseudogene. CDR3 size: 9 residues. The CDR3: CAVIYGYTF. The DNA of the CDR3 is TGTGCCGTGATCTATGGCTACACCTTC.

The V call is TRBV7-2, the J call TRBJ2-1; the D gene is possibly TRBD1 (5 bases). This CDR3 has 14 residues. Between the trimmed V and J ends, which lost 4 bases and 6 bases, there was a span of 13 bases. Germline-derived CDR1 and CDR2 are SGHTA and FQGNSA. The CDR3 DNA sequence: TGTGCCAGCAGCTCACGCGATGGGGCCAATGAGCAGTTCTTC. It codes for CASSSRDGANEQFF.

The chain combines TRBV25-1 with TRBJ2-1, with D tentatively TRBD1 (5 bases). CDR1 is MGHDK and CDR2 is SYGVNS in the germline V gene. This CDR3 contains 13 residues. The V end was cut by 6 bases, the J end by 3 bases, with 9 bases between. The CDR3 region is CASSQGNYNEQFF. The CDR3 DNA reads TGTGCCAGCAGCCAGGGAAACTACAATGAGCAGTTCTTC.

This clone was counted once. J is TRBJ1-5 and V is TRBV4-1; no clear D gene. The germline V gene has CDR1 MGHRA and CDR2 YSYEKL. V shed 4 bases and J shed 1 base, with 11 bases lying between them. The length of the CDR3 is 15 residues. CDR3 sequence reads: CASSRNPGSNQPQHF. The DNA of the CDR3 is TGCGCCAGCAGCCGGAACCCGGGGAGCAATCAGCCCCAGCATTTT.

V gene TRBV6-1 combines with J gene TRBJ2-3; tentatively, D is TRBD2 (6 bases). V was clipped by 9 bases and J by 3 bases, with 19 bases between them. Germline V CDR1 and CDR2: MNHNS, SASEGT. This CDR3 contains 15 residues. This CDR3 reads CASGGIFTGTDTQYF. The CDR3, as DNA: TGTGCCAGTGGGGGGATTTTCACCGGGACAGATACGCAGTATTTT.

The gene calls are TRBV18 and TRBJ1-1; possible D gene TRBD1, 6 bases. The CDR3 has 14 amino acids. Trimming took off 6 bases at V and 1 base at J, with 12 bases between the two ends. Looked up from germline, CDR1 is KGHSH and CDR2 is LQKENI. CDR3 coding DNA: TGTGCCAGCTCTTTCGAACAGGGGAACACTGAAGCTTTCTTT. This codes for CASSFEQGNTEAFF.

This clone was counted a few times. J is TRBJ1-1 and V is TRBV18; D gene uncertain. In germline, CDR1 is KGHSH, CDR2 LQKENI. With 4 bases removed from V and 11 bases from J, the gap between germline ends came to 14 bases. The CDR3 runs 12 residues. The CDR3 DNA reads TGTGCCAGCTCACGGCCGGAGACCTCGGCTTTCTTT. Protein sequence: CASSRPETSAFF.

The CDR3 DNA reads TGTGCCAGCAGCTTAGCACAGGGGGGGAATGAGCAGTTCTTC. It specifies CASSLAQGGNEQFF. The chain uses TRBV7-2 and TRBJ2-1; D might be TRBD1 (8 bases). Trimming took 0 bases from V and 7 from J, leaving 10 bases between them. Germline V gene lookup returns CDR1 SGHTA and CDR2 FQGNSA. The CDR3 runs 14 residues.

V and J are TRBV27 and TRBJ1-5; D gene uncertain. Germline lookup yields CDR1 MNHEY and CDR2 SMNVEV (reference sequence). The CDR3 totals 15 residues. The V gene lost 2 bases and the J gene lost 7 bases, with 15 bases spanning the gap. The CDR3 sequence is CASSLGGELPQPQHF. DNA of the CDR3: TGTGCCAGCAGTTTAGGAGGCGAGTTGCCACAGCCCCAGCATTTT.

The V gene is TRBV5-6, the J gene TRBJ2-1; no reliable D call. V was shortened by 0 bases and J by 5 bases, with 6 bases between the two germline ends. This CDR3 spans 13 amino acids. Germline CDR1 reads SGHDT; CDR2 reads YYEEEE. CDR3 in DNA: TGTGCCAGCAGCTTGGACTACGACAATGAGCAGTTCTTC. This sequence encodes CASSLDYDNEQFF.

J is TRBJ1-2 and V is TRBV28; D is unresolved. There are 12 residues in the CDR3. Looked up from germline, CDR1 is MDHEN and CDR2 is SYDVKM. Trimming shortened V by 2 bases and J by 5 bases, and 6 bases separated the two germline ends. The CDR3 nucleotides are TGTGCCAGCAGTTTAGTATCTTATGGCTACACCTTC. It encodes CASSLVSYGYTF.

This clone was observed once. V gene TRBV10-3 combines with J gene TRBJ2-1, with 8 positions matching TRBD2. This CDR3 spans 15 amino acids. Trimming removed 5 bases from V and 5 bases from J; junction bases left unmatched: 8. CDR1 and CDR2 from the germline V gene are ENHRY and SYGVKD. This CDR3 reads CAISLTGGPNNEQFF. The DNA for the CDR3 is TGTGCCATCAGTCTGACGGGGGGGCCCAACAATGAGCAGTTCTTC.

The V gene is TRBV27, the J gene TRBJ2-5; TRBD1 or TRBD2 may be the D gene (5 bases each). The CDR3 totals 17 residues. CDR1 MNHEY and CDR2 SMNVEV come from the germline V gene (reference sequence). Trimming stripped 2 bases from V and 4 bases from J, with 20 bases between. In nucleotides, the CDR3 is TGTGCCAGCAGTTTACGGAGAGGGGTAGGGGTAGGAGAGACCCAGTACTTC. It translates to CASSLRRGVGVGETQYF.

The J gene is TRBJ1-2, the V gene TRBV4-1, with D unclear. V lost 1 base and J lost 8, with 14 bases in between. The CDR3 spans 14 residues. The germline gives CDR1 MGHRA, CDR2 YSYEKL. The CDR3 spells CASSQGTARVGYTF. The CDR3 DNA reads as TGCGCCAGCAGCCAAGGGACGGCCCGCGTCGGCTACACCTTC.

CDR3 bases: TGTGCCAGCAGCTTAGAACAGCTCGGTGGGGCCGGGGAGCTGTTTTTT. Translating it yields CASSLEQLGGAGELFF. The gene calls are TRBV7-9 and TRBJ2-2; D is unresolved. The ends were cut back, 1 base at V and 6 bases at J, with 15 bases in the middle. Germline values: CDR1 SEHNR, CDR2 FQNEAQ (reference sequence). This CDR3 region has 16 residues.